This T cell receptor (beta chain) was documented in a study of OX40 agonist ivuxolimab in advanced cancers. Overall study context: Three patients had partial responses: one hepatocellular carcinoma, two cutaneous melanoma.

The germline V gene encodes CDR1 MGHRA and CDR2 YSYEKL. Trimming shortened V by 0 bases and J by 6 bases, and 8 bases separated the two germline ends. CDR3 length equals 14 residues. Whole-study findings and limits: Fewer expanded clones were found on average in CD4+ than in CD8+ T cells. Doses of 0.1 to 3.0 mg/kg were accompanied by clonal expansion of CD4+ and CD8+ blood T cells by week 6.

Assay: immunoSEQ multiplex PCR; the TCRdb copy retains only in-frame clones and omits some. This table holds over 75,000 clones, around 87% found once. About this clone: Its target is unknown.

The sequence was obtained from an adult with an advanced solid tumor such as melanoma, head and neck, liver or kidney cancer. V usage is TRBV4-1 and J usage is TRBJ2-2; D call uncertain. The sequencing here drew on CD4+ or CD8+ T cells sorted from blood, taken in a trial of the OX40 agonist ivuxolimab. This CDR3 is CASSQDVSPGELFF. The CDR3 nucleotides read TGCGCCAGCAGCCAAGACGTATCGCCCGGGGAGCTGTTTTTT.